These T cell receptor beta chains were read from a single sample in a study of blood T cell repertoires in COVID-19. Generated by immunoSEQ multiplex PCR, the TCRdb table keeps only in-frame clones and is missing some. The table includes about 73,000 clones, roughly four fifths detected once. The specimen sequenced was peripheral blood. These TCRs come from a man aged 70-80 years with COVID-19, enrolled during active disease. Both conserved end residues are part of each CDR3. The order of the fields is CDR3 DNA, CDR3 protein, V gene, clone size, D gene, J gene. The D gene is left open where the match is weak. Clone sizes are given selectively: once, few, many, or a class where the clone is expanded.

DNA: TGTGCCAGCAGCGTTAATATGTATCAGCCCCAGCATTTT
CDR3: CASSVNMYQPQHF
V: TRBV9
size: NA
D: NA
J: TRBJ1-5

DNA: TGTGCCATCAGTGGGAGCGGGACGGGCAATGAGCAGTTCTTC
CDR3: CAISGSGTGNEQFF
V: TRBV10-3
size: NA
D: TRBD2
J: TRBJ2-1

DNA: TGTGCCTGGAGTACTGAGGGCGGGAGGGCCAAGGAGCAGTTCTTC
CDR3: CAWSTEGGRAKEQFF
V: TRBV30
size: NA
D: TRBD2
J: TRBJ2-1

DNA: TGTGCCAGTAGACTTCAAGGAGGCACTGAAGCTTTCTTT
CDR3: CASRLQGGTEAFF
V: TRBV19
size: NA
D: NA
J: TRBJ1-1

DNA: TGCGCCAGCAGCTCAGCTGCTAGCGGGTACTACAATGAGCAGTTCTTC
CDR3: CASSSAASGYYNEQFF
V: TRBV5-1
size: NA
D: TRBD2
J: TRBJ2-1

DNA: TGTGCCAGCAGTTACGTGAAGGGGATGAACACTGAAGCTTTCTTT
CDR3: CASSYVKGMNTEAFF
V: TRBV28
size: NA
D: NA
J: TRBJ1-1

DNA: TGCGCCAGCAGCCCGGAACCGGGGGGAAGCAATCAGCCCCAGCATTTT
CDR3: CASSPEPGGSNQPQHF
V: TRBV5-1
size: NA
D: NA
J: TRBJ1-5

DNA: TGTGCCAGCAGCACCGCTCCAGGGGGTAACTATGGCTACACCTTC
CDR3: CASSTAPGGNYGYTF
V: TRBV6-6
size: NA
D: TRBD1
J: TRBJ1-2

DNA: TGTGCCAGCAGCTATCAATCCGGACTAGCACGCACAGATACGCAGTATTTT
CDR3: CASSYQSGLARTDTQYF
V: TRBV6-2/TRBV6-3
size: NA
D: TRBD2
J: TRBJ2-3

DNA: TGTGCCAGCAGCTCGTTCGTTGTTAGCAACGAGCAGTACTTC
CDR3: CASSSFVVSNEQYF
V: TRBV27
size: NA
D: NA
J: TRBJ2-7

DNA: TGTGCCAGCAGCTTACAGGATCAGCCCCAGCATTTT
CDR3: CASSLQDQPQHF
V: TRBV7-8
size: NA
D: NA
J: TRBJ1-5

DNA: TGTGCCAGCAGTCCCGGGGGAGGCCCAGCGGGGGTAGCTTTCTTT
CDR3: CASSPGGGPAGVAFF
V: TRBV27
size: few
D: NA
J: TRBJ1-1

DNA: TGTGCCTGGAGCGCAGGGGGCGCCGAACAGCCCCAGCATTTT
CDR3: CAWSAGGAEQPQHF
V: TRBV30
size: NA
D: TRBD1
J: TRBJ1-5

DNA: TGTGCCAGCAGCCAAGATCGGGCCAGGGCGCTAGAAAATTCACCCCTCCACTTT
CDR3: CASSQDRARALENSPLHF
V: TRBV3-1/TRBV3-2
size: few
D: NA
J: TRBJ1-6

DNA: TGTGCCAGCAGTTACTCGACAGGGATCACAGATACGCAGTATTTT
CDR3: CASSYSTGITDTQYF
V: TRBV6-5
size: NA
D: TRBD1
J: TRBJ2-3

DNA: TGTGCCAGTAGAGTCGTGAACGGGTATAGCAATCAGCCCCAGCATTTT
CDR3: CASRVVNGYSNQPQHF
V: TRBV19
size: NA
D: NA
J: TRBJ1-5

DNA: TGCGCCAGCAGCCTACAAACTAGCGCGGGCACCGGGGAGCTGTTTTTT
CDR3: CASSLQTSAGTGELFF
V: TRBV4-3
size: NA
D: TRBD2
J: TRBJ2-2

DNA: TGTGCCAGTAGTGGACGGGAACTTAACACTGAAGCTTTCTTT
CDR3: CASSGRELNTEAFF
V: TRBV19
size: NA
D: NA
J: TRBJ1-1

DNA: TGTGCCTGGGCGGGACACCTGAACTATGGCTACACCTTC
CDR3: CAWAGHLNYGYTF
V: TRBV30
size: NA
D: NA
J: TRBJ1-2

DNA: TGTGCCAGCAGTTTAACCCGAGAAAACACCATATATTTT
CDR3: CASSLTRENTIYF
V: TRBV27
size: NA
D: NA
J: TRBJ1-3

DNA: TGTGCCAGCAGTTTACGGGGACAGAATATCAATCAGCCCCAGCATTTT
CDR3: CASSLRGQNINQPQHF
V: TRBV28
size: few
D: TRBD1
J: TRBJ1-5

DNA: TGTGCCAGCAGCCGAAGGGGTCACGAGCAGTACTTC
CDR3: CASSRRGHEQYF
V: TRBV3-1/TRBV3-2
size: NA
D: NA
J: TRBJ2-7

DNA: TGTGCCAGCAGTCTGACAGCAAACTATGGCTACACCTTC
CDR3: CASSLTANYGYTF
V: TRBV28
size: once
D: NA
J: TRBJ1-2

DNA: TGCGCCAGCAGCCTCGGACTAGCGGACAATGAGCAGTTCTTC
CDR3: CASSLGLADNEQFF
V: TRBV5-1
size: NA
D: TRBD2
J: TRBJ2-1

DNA: TGTGCCAGCAGTCCAGGACTAGCGGGACACGGGGAGCTGTTTTTT
CDR3: CASSPGLAGHGELFF
V: TRBV25-1
size: NA
D: TRBD2
J: TRBJ2-2

DNA: TGTGCCAGCAGCTCTGCGGAAGGGGGTAACACCATATATTTT
CDR3: CASSSAEGGNTIYF
V: TRBV5-4
size: NA
D: NA
J: TRBJ1-3